A selection of T cell receptor beta chains follows, all from one sample in a study of T cells expressing NK-cell markers. TCRdb processed the 5' RACE reads again and assigns one entry to each CDR3 protein, with no DNA. The table counts 300,000 to 500,000 distinct CDR3 sequences; approximately 11% lies in the top ten. Source material: blood T cells: a sorted CD56 or NKG2C T cell subset, CD4+ or CD8+ T cells, or bulk PBMC T cells (not recorded which). The receptors stem from a woman aged 45-60 years in good health. Both conserved end residues are part of each CDR3.

v_gene: TRBV24-1; j_gene: TRBJ2-1; CDR3aa: CATSDPDRGLVNEQFF
v_gene: TRBV7-2; j_gene: TRBJ1-6; CDR3aa: CASSPNGYNSPLHF
v_gene: TRBV2; j_gene: TRBJ2-2; CDR3aa: CASSPRARTGELFF
v_gene: TRBV4-1; j_gene: TRBJ1-1; CDR3aa: CASSRGHFEAEAFF
v_gene: TRBV5-1; j_gene: TRBJ2-3; CDR3aa: CASSLLAGTTDTQYF
v_gene: TRBV25-1; j_gene: TRBJ2-2; CDR3aa: CASRDRFWELFF
v_gene: TRBV14; j_gene: TRBJ2-2; CDR3aa: CASRLNPGELFF
v_gene: TRBV12-3/TRBV12-4; j_gene: TRBJ2-2; CDR3aa: CASSLLGQAGELFF
v_gene: TRBV2; j_gene: TRBJ1-1; CDR3aa: CASETWAQGATEAFF
v_gene: TRBV11-1; j_gene: TRBJ2-3; CDR3aa: CASRGPSLNTQYF
v_gene: TRBV7-3; j_gene: TRBJ1-3; CDR3aa: CASSLNDRPGNTIYF
v_gene: TRBV15; j_gene: TRBJ2-3; CDR3aa: CATSFRVTLYDTQYF
v_gene: TRBV7-6; j_gene: TRBJ2-1; CDR3aa: CASSTPLRGRTYNEQFF
v_gene: TRBV4-1; j_gene: TRBJ1-4; CDR3aa: CASKDRNALNEKLFF
v_gene: TRBV19; j_gene: TRBJ2-3; CDR3aa: CASSTAHTQYF
v_gene: TRBV29-1; j_gene: TRBJ2-7; CDR3aa: CSVRAGNYEQYF
v_gene: TRBV6-1; j_gene: TRBJ2-5; CDR3aa: CASTLLETQYF
v_gene: TRBV3-1; j_gene: TRBJ2-1; CDR3aa: CASSQAGGTSWNEQFF
v_gene: TRBV7-6; j_gene: TRBJ2-7; CDR3aa: CASVLGTTSYEQYF
v_gene: TRBV29-1; j_gene: TRBJ2-5; CDR3aa: CSVEPAGVLETQYF
v_gene: TRBV14; j_gene: TRBJ2-5; CDR3aa: CASSQTSGSETQYF
v_gene: TRBV4-1; j_gene: TRBJ2-5; CDR3aa: CASSQDPSGAPRTQYF
v_gene: TRBV20-1; j_gene: TRBJ2-3; CDR3aa: CSARPFSSGKADTQYF
v_gene: TRBV2; j_gene: TRBJ2-1; CDR3aa: CASSGQTNNEQFF
v_gene: TRBV7-3; j_gene: TRBJ2-1; CDR3aa: CASSLRGLAGDNEQFF
v_gene: TRBV20-1; j_gene: TRBJ1-1; CDR3aa: CSASGELRTEAFF
v_gene: TRBV5-1; j_gene: TRBJ2-3; CDR3aa: CASSLVAGLSTDTQYF
v_gene: TRBV6-5; j_gene: TRBJ2-1; CDR3aa: CASAASSPLTSSYEQFF
v_gene: TRBV12-3/TRBV12-4; j_gene: TRBJ1-1; CDR3aa: CASSWSTEGTEAFF
v_gene: TRBV5-1; j_gene: TRBJ1-1; CDR3aa: CASSYGEGIRSEAFF
v_gene: TRBV27; j_gene: TRBJ1-2; CDR3aa: CASSLVQTSRFNYGYTF
v_gene: TRBV5-1; j_gene: TRBJ1-6; CDR3aa: CASSQKGINSPLHF
v_gene: TRBV11-2; j_gene: TRBJ2-7; CDR3aa: CASSLVGQMVGQYF
v_gene: TRBV12-5; j_gene: TRBJ2-7; CDR3aa: CASGPFGVGDYEQYF
v_gene: TRBV4-1; j_gene: TRBJ2-7; CDR3aa: CASSQRLASPLYF
v_gene: TRBV19; j_gene: TRBJ2-1; CDR3aa: CASSQPGLVFDEQFF
v_gene: TRBV7-2; j_gene: TRBJ2-4; CDR3aa: CASRRDRGNIQYF
v_gene: TRBV20-1; j_gene: TRBJ1-4; CDR3aa: CSATLDGGENEKLFF
v_gene: TRBV20-1; j_gene: TRBJ2-1; CDR3aa: CSASDRDFNEQFF
v_gene: TRBV3-1; j_gene: TRBJ2-3; CDR3aa: CASSFRTSGPTDTQYF
v_gene: TRBV6-5; j_gene: TRBJ2-2; CDR3aa: CASSYGTGYMGELFF
v_gene: TRBV7-8; j_gene: TRBJ2-5; CDR3aa: CASRGQLEETQYF
v_gene: TRBV28; j_gene: TRBJ2-2; CDR3aa: CASSWTGKGSGELFF
v_gene: TRBV7-9; j_gene: TRBJ2-7; CDR3aa: CASSFPGLAGVVEQYF
v_gene: TRBV12-3/TRBV12-4; j_gene: TRBJ1-2; CDR3aa: CASSQTQHGYTF
v_gene: TRBV6-5; j_gene: TRBJ1-1; CDR3aa: CASRGGAKNTEAFF
v_gene: TRBV24-1; j_gene: TRBJ2-1; CDR3aa: CATGRDSLRNEQFF
v_gene: TRBV7-2; j_gene: TRBJ1-1; CDR3aa: CASSLEGTRQNTEAFF
v_gene: TRBV28; j_gene: TRBJ2-5; CDR3aa: CASSLTGNQETQYF
v_gene: TRBV5-1; j_gene: TRBJ2-7; CDR3aa: CASTATGGYEQYF
v_gene: TRBV29-1; j_gene: TRBJ2-5; CDR3aa: CSAVRDSPSMGQYF
v_gene: TRBV12-3/TRBV12-4; j_gene: TRBJ2-4; CDR3aa: CASSPQLLAKNIQYF
v_gene: TRBV27; j_gene: TRBJ2-5; CDR3aa: CASSSFSQTQYF
v_gene: TRBV4-2; j_gene: TRBJ2-7; CDR3aa: CASSQGLAGDYEQYF